The 10 T cell receptor beta chains below come from one sample, sequenced in a study of response to subunit inactivated influenza vaccine. TCRdb called the RT-PCR reads again in MiXCR, with one record for every CDR3 protein. Of around 570,000 distinct CDR3 sequences in the sample, approximately 7.7% were seen once. The sample in question was PBMCs from blood, obtained approximately 25 months after vaccination. The receptors come from a man aged 50 to 69 who received an inactivated influenza vaccine.

The table lists this clonotype with many counts. The V gene is TRBV29-1, the J gene TRBJ2-1; the D gene is possibly TRBD2 (5 bases). The V and J ends lost 8 bases and 0 bases respectively, with 11 bases between them. The germline gives CDR1 SQVTM, CDR2 ANQGSEA. The CDR3 has 13 residues. CDR3 bases: TGCAGCATTCGACGGGACTCCTACAATGAGCAGTTCTTC. It codes for CSIRRDSYNEQFF.

A few counts support this clonotype. The chain couples TRBV7-9 to TRBJ1-1; D is unresolved. CDR1 is SEHNR and CDR2 is FQNEAQ in the germline V gene (reference sequence). CDR3 length: 11 amino acids. The ends were cut back, 3 bases at V and 5 bases at J, with 4 bases in the middle. This CDR3 is CASSFVTEAFF. The CDR3 coding sequence is TGTGCCAGCAGCTTTGTGACTGAAGCTTTCTTT.

At least ten counts were recorded for this clonotype. Since no conserved phenylalanine or tryptophan closes the CDR3, a read error is the likely cause. Because the CDR3's place on the DNA is in doubt, the DNA is left out and the CDR3 is given as listed by TCRdb. The chain links TRBV5-6 to TRBJ2-5. The germline V gene encodes CDR1 SGHDT and CDR2 YYEEEE. The CDR3 has 11 amino acids, counting both end residues. The CDR3 sequence is CASSLVKDVAY.

This clonotype was observed many times. The chain couples TRBV4-3 to TRBJ2-1, with TRBD2 identical over 12 bases. The germline V gene encodes CDR1 LGHNA and CDR2 YSLEER. The ends lost 2 bases at V and 7 bases at J; junction bases unmatched: 3. The CDR3 contains 15 residues. The CDR3 is CASSQSLAGGNEQFF. The CDR3, as DNA: TGCGCCAGCAGCCAATCACTAGCGGGGGGAAATGAGCAGTTCTTC.

J is TRBJ1-6 and V is TRBV7-9; D unclear. The CDR3 is 12 residues long. Trimming shortened V by 5 bases and J by 7 bases, and 6 bases separated the two germline ends. Germline CDR1 reads SEHNR; CDR2 reads FQNEAQ (reference sequence). The CDR3 bases are TGTGCCAGCAGCCAGGAAAATTCACCCCTCCACTTT. It is translated as CASSQENSPLHF.

The chain joins TRBV9 to TRBJ2-2; D is undetermined. V was pared by 2 bases and J by 5 bases, with 4 bases between. Germline CDR1 is SGDLS and CDR2 is YYNGEE. The CDR3 has 12 residues. The CDR3 loop reads CASSVWTGELFF. The DNA for the CDR3 is TGTGCCAGCAGCGTTTGGACCGGGGAGCTGTTTTTT.

This clonotype has ten or more counts. The chain uses TRBV11-1 and TRBJ1-4; 9 bases agree with TRBD1. There are 15 residues in the CDR3. V shed 4 bases and J 5 bases; nucleotides not matched to a gene: 5. Germline assignment: CDR1 SGHAT and CDR2 FQDESV (reference sequence). The CDR3 DNA sequence: TGTGCCAGCAGCTCCGGACAGGGGACGAATGAAAAACTGTTTTTT. Translating it yields CASSSGQGTNEKLFF.

Only a few counts were recorded for this clonotype. The CDR3 nucleotides are TGTGCCAGCAGCTTGGCCTATAGGGTGGTAGGGTTAGGCACTGAAGCTTTCTTT. Protein: CASSLAYRVVGLGTEAFF. The chain recombines TRBV5-5 with TRBJ1-1; no firm D call. V lost 0 bases and J 4 bases, leaving 22 bases between the germline ends. The germline gives CDR1 SGHKS, CDR2 YYEKEE (reference sequence). The CDR3 contains 18 residues. Filled out from reference TRBV5-5 and TRBJ1-1, the complete variable domain reads DAGVTQSPTHLIKTRGQQVTLRCSPISGHKSVSWYQQVLGQGPQFIFQYYEKEERGRGNFPDRFSARQFPNYSSELNVNALLLGDSALYLCASSLAYRVVGLGTEAFFGQGTRLTVV.

This clonotype was counted at least ten times. The rearrangement uses TRBV6-5 and TRBJ1-5; D remains ambiguous. This CDR3 spans 15 amino acids. V was pared by 0 bases and J by 3 bases, with 9 bases between. Germline assignment: CDR1 MNHEY and CDR2 SVGAGI. CDR3 nucleotides: TGTGCCAGCAGTTACTCTACGGTGAACAATCAGCCCCAGCATTTT. Translation: CASSYSTVNNQPQHF.

About this clonotype itself: Just one base apart from a much larger clone, this may be a read error. The chain recombines TRBV2 with TRBJ2-1; TRBD2 might be the D (6 bases). Trimming removed 6 bases at V and 5 bases at J, with 14 bases between. From germline, CDR1 is SNHLY and CDR2 FYNNEI. The CDR3 contains 14 residues. CDR3 residues: CASRRISGDNEQFF. Here the CDR3 DNA reads TGTGCCAGCAGGCGGATTAGCGGCGACAATGAGCAGTTCTTC.